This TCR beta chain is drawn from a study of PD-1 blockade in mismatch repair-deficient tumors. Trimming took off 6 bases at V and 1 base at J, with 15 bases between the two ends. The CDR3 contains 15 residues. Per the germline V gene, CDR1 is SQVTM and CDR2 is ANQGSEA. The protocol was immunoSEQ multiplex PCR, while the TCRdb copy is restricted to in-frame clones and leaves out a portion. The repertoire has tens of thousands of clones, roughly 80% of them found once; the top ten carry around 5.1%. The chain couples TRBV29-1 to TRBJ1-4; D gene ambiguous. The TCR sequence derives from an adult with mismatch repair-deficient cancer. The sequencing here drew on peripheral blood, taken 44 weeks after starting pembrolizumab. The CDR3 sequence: CSVGIVGGTNEKLFF. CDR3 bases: TGCAGCGTGGGGATTGTAGGTGGAACTAATGAAAAACTGTTTTTT.